Listed here are 27 T cell receptor beta chains from one sample, sequenced in a study of response to subunit inactivated influenza vaccine (dated by TCRdb to the late 2010s). The library came from RT-PCR. The sequencing machine was an Illumina HiSeq 2500. TCRdb's own reprocessing of the public reads used fastp at Q25 and MiXCR and kept productive beta chains. Rows matching on CDR3 protein sequence are summarized as one entry with the most common DNA and genes. This sample lists about 800,000 distinct CDR3 sequences; 21% were detected once. Of the sample, 10% is held by the ten largest clones. The specimen was PBMCs from blood, collected 5 days after vaccination. All receptors come from a man between 45 and 60 years old who received an inactivated influenza vaccine. Donor details come from another sample of the same person, matched by shared clones.

The rearrangement uses TRBV9 and TRBJ2-7; 8 bases align to TRBD1. Trimming cost V 4 bases and J 3 bases; bases outside gene matches: 6. CDR3 length equals 14 residues. The germline CDR1 and CDR2 sequences are SGDLS and YYNGEE. The CDR3 protein is CASSIGQGDYEQYF. As DNA, the CDR3 is TGTGCCAGCAGCATAGGACAGGGAGACTACGAGCAGTACTTC.

This chain joins TRBV3-1 and TRBJ2-3; no reliable D call. The CDR3 contains 13 residues. Trimming removed 4 bases at V and 5 bases at J, with 10 bases between. The germline V gene has CDR1 LGHDT and CDR2 YNNKEL (reference sequence). CDR3 sequence reads: CASSPPPGDTQYF. The CDR3 coding sequence is TGTGCCAGCAGCCCACCCCCAGGAGATACGCAGTATTTT.

The genes are TRBV20-1 and TRBJ2-7; D is possibly TRBD1 (6 bases). V gave up 6 bases and J gave up 3 bases, with 12 bases separating them. This CDR3 spans 12 amino acids. The germline V gene has CDR1 DFQATT and CDR2 SNEGSKA (reference sequence). CDR3 bases: TGCAGTGCCCATCGACAGGTCTACGAGCAGTACTTC. This encodes CSAHRQVYEQYF.

The chain has TRBV5-5 and TRBJ2-1; unclear D gene. Trimming took 0 bases from V and 4 from J, leaving 14 bases between them. This CDR3 has 16 residues. Germline CDR1 and CDR2: SGHKS and YYEKEE (reference sequence). In DNA, the CDR3 is TGTGCCAGCAGCTTGGCTCTAAGTGGGCTTTACAATGAGCAGTTCTTC. Its protein product is CASSLALSGLYNEQFF.

This clonotype was counted between two and nine times. The chain combines TRBV18 with TRBJ2-4, with D hard to call. This CDR3 is 14 amino acids long. Germline loops: CDR1 KGHSH, CDR2 LQKENI. Deletions cut 2 bases from V and 6 bases from J, with 11 bases between. DNA for the CDR3: TGTGCCAGCTCACCAAGTTCGAAAGCAAACATTCAGTACTTC. Residues: CASSPSSKANIQYF.

The CDR3 region has the DNA TGTGCCAGCAGGGAGACAGGGACCGGGGAGCTGTTTTTT. Its protein is CASRETGTGELFF. J is TRBJ2-2 and V is TRBV3-1, with 7 bases fitting TRBD1. The length of the CDR3 is 13 residues. Unmatched junction bases numbered 3, after V lost 6 bases and J lost 5 bases. Germline V gene lookup returns CDR1 LGHDT and CDR2 YNNKEL (reference sequence).

The chain couples TRBV28 to TRBJ1-5, with unresolved D. This CDR3 has 13 amino acids. Germline CDR1 and CDR2: MDHEN and SYDVKM. Trimming shortened V by 8 bases and J by 0 bases, and 8 bases separated the two germline ends. CDR3 in DNA: TGTGCCAGCGCAGGAGATAGCAATCAGCCCCAGCATTTT. As protein: CASAGDSNQPQHF.

The rearrangement joins TRBV20-1 to TRBJ2-1; tentatively, D is TRBD1 (7 bases). V shed 3 bases and J shed 2 bases, with 14 bases lying between them. Germline V CDR1 and CDR2: DFQATT, SNEGSKA (reference sequence). This CDR3 is 15 amino acids long. CDR3 amino acids: CSASDAGTAYNEQFF. CDR3 DNA: TGCAGTGCTAGTGACGCGGGGACAGCCTACAATGAGCAGTTCTTC.

This clonotype was seen at least ten times. V is TRBV6-2 or TRBV6-3 and J is TRBJ1-5; D unclear. This CDR3 region has 15 residues. Germline lookup yields CDR1 MNHEY and CDR2 SVGEGT. V shed 7 bases and J shed 0 bases, with 13 bases lying between them. The CDR3 reads CASMAEKYSNQPQHF. As DNA, the CDR3 is TGTGCCAGCATGGCGGAGAAGTATAGCAATCAGCCCCAGCATTTT.

This clonotype was counted between two and nine times. The chain uses TRBV20-1 and TRBJ1-1, with a possible D match to TRBD1 (6 bases). Trimming shortened V by 3 bases and J by 0 bases, and 8 bases separated the two germline ends. The CDR3 extends over 13 amino acids. Per germline, CDR1 DFQATT and CDR2 SNEGSKA (reference sequence). The CDR3 protein is CSASRDMNTEAFF. CDR3 bases: TGCAGTGCTAGTCGGGACATGAACACTGAAGCTTTCTTT.

This clonotype was counted a few times. The CDR3 spells CASRSGLADEQFF. Here the CDR3 DNA reads TGTGCCAGCAGGTCCGGACTAGCGGATGAGCAGTTCTTC. V gene TRBV28 combines with J gene TRBJ2-1, with 10 bases that match TRBD2. CDR3 length: 13 amino acids. Germline V gene data show CDR1 as MDHEN and CDR2 as SYDVKM. The V segment lost 6 bases and the J segment 8 bases; nucleotides outside the gene matches: 4.

The CDR3 sequence: CSVGQATYEQYF. Here the CDR3 DNA reads TGCAGCGTTGGGCAAGCAACCTACGAGCAGTACTTC. This rearrangement joins TRBV29-1 to TRBJ2-7; no clear D gene. The CDR3 consists of 12 residues. The germline V gene encodes CDR1 SQVTM and CDR2 ANQGSEA. Trimming took off 4 bases at V and 2 bases at J, with 9 bases between the two ends.

This clonotype was detected many times. This chain links TRBV7-2 with TRBJ2-2; D possibly corresponds to TRBD1 (6 bases). Germline V lookup: CDR1 SGHTA, CDR2 FQGNSA. The CDR3 is 16 amino acids. With 1 base removed from V and 2 bases from J, the gap between germline ends came to 11 bases. DNA of the CDR3: TGTGCCAGCAGCTTAGGAGGGACATTAAACACCGGGGAGCTGTTTTTT. Translated, it gives CASSLGGTLNTGELFF.

This clonotype was picked up a small number of times. The chain uses TRBV10-3 and TRBJ2-1, with TRBD2 identical over 10 bases. The CDR3 spans 15 residues. J was trimmed by 6 bases and V by 3 bases; bases with no gene match: 5. Per germline, CDR1 ENHRY and CDR2 SYGVKD. CDR3 protein: CAISDPSSGSNEQFF. CDR3 bases: TGTGCCATCAGTGACCCTTCTAGCGGGAGCAATGAGCAGTTCTTC.

The chain carries TRBV3-1 and TRBJ2-1, with 12 nucleotides matching TRBD2. From germline, CDR1 is LGHDT and CDR2 YNNKEL (reference sequence). V lost 0 bases, J lost 2 bases, and 2 bases stayed unmatched. The CDR3 totals 17 residues. CDR3 sequence: CASSQDPSGRAYNEQFF. CDR3 nucleotide sequence: TGTGCCAGCAGCCAAGACCCTAGCGGGAGGGCCTACAATGAGCAGTTCTTC.

This clonotype was detected a few times. V is TRBV15 and J is TRBJ2-7; 9 positions match TRBD1. Per germline, CDR1 LNHNV and CDR2 YYDKDF (reference sequence). The V segment lost 0 bases and the J segment 5 bases; nucleotides outside the gene matches: 8. This CDR3 has 16 amino acids. CDR3 coding DNA: TGTGCCACCAGCAGAGAAACGGGACAGGGTGGTAACGAGCAGTACTTC. Its protein product is CATSRETGQGGNEQYF.

This clonotype was detected a few times. This chain links TRBV29-1 with TRBJ2-7; a weak D match, TRBD2 (7 bases). Germline V gene lookup returns CDR1 SQVTM and CDR2 ANQGSEA. Trimming pared 8 bases from V and 4 bases from J, leaving 21 bases between. This CDR3 has 14 amino acids. The CDR3 sequence: CSFLRGGKRYEQYF. In DNA, the CDR3 is TGCAGCTTTCTGAGGGGGGGGAAAAGATACGAGCAGTACTTC.

This clonotype was found a few times. This chain joins TRBV20-1 and TRBJ1-5; TRBD1 is a possible D gene (5 bases). Deletions cut 1 base from V and 0 bases from J, with 13 bases between. Germline lookup yields CDR1 DFQATT and CDR2 SNEGSKA (reference sequence). The CDR3 sequence is 16 residues long. This CDR3 reads CSARGGGQNSNQPQHF. The CDR3, as DNA: TGCAGTGCTAGAGGTGGGGGTCAGAATAGCAATCAGCCCCAGCATTTT.

The V call is TRBV20-1, the J call TRBJ2-5; D tentatively reads TRBD1 or TRBD2 (5 bases each). Looked up from germline, CDR1 is DFQATT and CDR2 is SNEGSKA (reference sequence). CDR3 size: 15 residues. Trimming took off 6 bases at V and 4 bases at J, with 21 bases between the two ends. The CDR3 spells CSAPRGAGPGETQYF. The CDR3 DNA reads as TGCAGTGCCCCGCGTGGGGCGGGCCCAGGAGAGACCCAGTACTTC.

This clonotype was picked up many times. This rearrangement joins TRBV10-2 to TRBJ2-6; D remains ambiguous. The CDR3 spans 15 residues. Germline CDR1 WSHSY, CDR2 SAAADI. V gave up 6 bases and J gave up 1 base, with 10 bases separating them. The CDR3 nucleotides are TGCGCCAGCAGCCCCCGACCATCTGGGGCCAACGTCCTGACTTTC. It is translated as CASSPRPSGANVLTF.

The chain is built from TRBV7-3 and TRBJ2-2; D uncertain. From germline, CDR1 is SGHTA and CDR2 FQGTGA. Trimming pared 1 base from V and 3 bases from J, leaving 6 bases between. This CDR3 comprises 14 residues. Written as DNA, the CDR3 is TGTGCCAGCAGCTTAAACAGTTACACCGGGGAGCTGTTTTTT. Residues: CASSLNSYTGELFF. The whole variable domain, filled in from reference TRBV7-3 and TRBJ2-2, reads GAGVSQTPSNKVTEKGKYVELRCDPISGHTALYWYRQSLGQGPEFLIYFQGTGAADDSGLPNDRFFAVRPEGSVSTLKIQRTERGDSAVYLCASSLNSYTGELFFGEGSRLTVL.

The chain recombines TRBV20-1 with TRBJ1-1; D possibly corresponds to TRBD1 (5 bases). This CDR3 spans 15 amino acids. Trimming removed 0 bases at V and 1 base at J, with 12 bases between. Germline values: CDR1 DFQATT, CDR2 SNEGSKA (reference sequence). DNA for the CDR3: TGCAGTGCTAGAGATCCACGGGGGGGGAACACTGAAGCTTTCTTT. Amino acid sequence: CSARDPRGGNTEAFF.

This clonotype was seen only a few times. The V and J genes are TRBV28 and TRBJ1-2, with D unclear. Per the germline V gene, CDR1 is MDHEN and CDR2 is SYDVKM. This CDR3 spans 14 amino acids. Trimming shortened V by 3 bases and J by 8 bases, and 16 bases separated the two germline ends. DNA for the CDR3: TGTGCCAGCAGTTTCCCGACGGCGACCGGGGGCTACACCTTC. Translating gives CASSFPTATGGYTF.

This chain links TRBV20-1 with TRBJ2-5, with 9 bases matching TRBD2. The CDR3 is made up of 14 amino acids. The junction had 7 bases not matched to a gene; V was cut back by 8 bases and J by 0 bases. In germline, CDR1 is DFQATT, CDR2 SNEGSKA (reference sequence). The CDR3 is CSHPLAGHQETQYF. Written as DNA, the CDR3 is TGCAGTCACCCTCTAGCGGGGCACCAAGAGACCCAGTACTTC.

V is TRBV30 and J is TRBJ2-7; 7 nucleotides agree with TRBD2. CDR3 length: 15 residues. CDR1 is GTSNPN and CDR2 is SVGIG in the germline V gene (reference sequence). V trimming: 0 bases; J trimming: 3 bases; junction bases outside the gene matches: 8. DNA of the CDR3: TGTGCCTGGAGTGTACCCTCGGGGGGAGACTACGAGCAGTACTTC. Translated: CAWSVPSGGDYEQYF.

This clonotype was detected only a few times. Here the CDR3 DNA reads TGTGCCAGCAGCTCGACAGGAATTATGTACGAGCAGTACTTC. Translated, it gives CASSSTGIMYEQYF. The chain has TRBV5-6 and TRBJ2-7, with D possibly being TRBD1 (6 bases). This CDR3 comprises 14 residues. Germline CDR1 is SGHDT and CDR2 is YYEEEE. Trimming left V 3 bases short and J 4 bases short, with 14 bases between.

The CDR3 nucleotides read TGTGCCAGCAGCTTAGAACCAGGGGTCGGAAACACCATATATTTT. As protein: CASSLEPGVGNTIYF. The chain employs TRBV7-2 and TRBJ1-3; the D gene is possibly TRBD1 (6 bases). CDR3 length: 15 residues. From germline, CDR1 is SGHTA and CDR2 FQGNSA. The germline V and J ends were trimmed by 1 base and 4 bases, with 11 bases remaining between them.